A single sample is the source of the 19 T cell receptor beta chains below, sequenced in a study of blood T cell repertoires in COVID-19 (dated by TCRdb to about 2020). The library was made by the immunoSEQ multiplex PCR assay. TCRdb's version of the immuneACCESS table is confined to in-frame rearrangements and falls short of the full clone set. An unresolved V gene accounts for under half of the shortfall where checked; the remainder is of unknown origin. In this sample the table shows 140,000 or so clones, less than 85% of which occur a single time. 1.5% to 2% of the sample goes to the ten largest clones. Sequencing was performed on PBMCs or T cells enriched from blood (not recorded which). The source of these receptors is a woman aged 18-29 years who had been exposed to COVID-19.

The chain uses TRBV6-2 or TRBV6-3 and TRBJ1-1, with a tentative D call TRBD1 (5 bases). The V gene's germline CDR1 is MNHEY and CDR2 SVGEGT. The CDR3 has 14 residues. Trimming pared 4 bases from V and 2 bases from J, leaving 11 bases between. The CDR3, as DNA: TGTGCCAGCAGTTGGCGGGACGGTAACACTGAAGCTTTCTTT. It yields the protein CASSWRDGNTEAFF.

This chain connects TRBV6-1 to TRBJ2-3; D is perhaps TRBD2 (5 bases). Trimming left V 2 bases short and J 6 bases short, with 12 bases between. The CDR3 consists of 14 residues. Germline CDR1 MNHNS, CDR2 SASEGT. This chain's CDR3 is CASSEPGIADTQYF. In DNA form, the CDR3 reads TGTGCCAGCAGTGAACCCGGAATAGCGGATACGCAGTATTTT.

V is TRBV15 and J is TRBJ2-7; TRBD2 matches 11 bases. Germline V gene data show CDR1 as LNHNV and CDR2 as YYDKDF (reference sequence). Trimming cost V 5 bases and J 4 bases; bases outside gene matches: 7. The CDR3 runs 15 residues. The CDR3: CATSATSGTIYEQYF. The CDR3, as DNA: TGTGCCACCAGCGCGACTAGCGGGACGATTTACGAGCAGTACTTC. The whole variable domain, remainder taken from reference TRBV15 and TRBJ2-7, is DAMVIQNPRYQVTQFGKPVTLSCSQTLNHNVMYWYQQKSSQAPKLLFHYYDKDFNNEADTPDNFQSRRPNTSFCFLDIRSPGLGDTAMYLCATSATSGTIYEQYFGPGTRLTVT.

The rearrangement uses TRBV6-1 and TRBJ2-1; the D gene is possibly TRBD2 (5 bases). Germline V CDR1 and CDR2: MNHNS, SASEGT. V was cut by 2 bases and J by 4 bases, with 15 bases left in between. The length of the CDR3 is 16 residues. As DNA, the CDR3 is TGTGCCAGCAGTGAACCGCTAGCCGGGTTTTACAATGAGCAGTTCTTC. Residues: CASSEPLAGFYNEQFF.

This chain uses TRBV6-2 or TRBV6-3 with TRBJ2-7, with D uncertain. This CDR3 spans 11 amino acids. Trimming cost V 2 bases and J 6 bases, with 5 bases left between them. Looked up from germline, CDR1 is MNHEY and CDR2 is SVGEGT. The CDR3 loop is CASSYSAEQYF. The CDR3 nucleotides read TGTGCCAGCAGTTACAGCGCCGAGCAGTACTTC.

The J gene is TRBJ1-2, the V gene TRBV19; a possible D gene is TRBD1 (5 bases). This CDR3 region has 14 residues. From germline, CDR1 is LNHDA and CDR2 SQIVND (reference sequence). Trimming cost V 8 bases and J 4 bases, with 17 bases left between them. The CDR3 reads CASVSSQGLYGYTF. The DNA for the CDR3 is TGTGCCAGTGTGTCCAGCCAGGGCCTCTATGGCTACACCTTC.

The V call is TRBV11-2, the J call TRBJ2-7, with 8 bases matching TRBD1. Per germline, CDR1 SGHAT and CDR2 FQNNGV. Germline trimming cut 3 bases from V and 0 bases from J; bases unmatched to any gene: 10. The CDR3 covers 17 residues. The CDR3 spells CASSFLSQGANSYEQYF. The CDR3 bases are TGTGCCAGCAGCTTCCTCAGCCAGGGGGCGAACTCCTACGAGCAGTACTTC.

This clone was observed at least ten times. This chain uses TRBV10-2 with TRBJ1-2; D might be TRBD1 (5 bases). The CDR3 length is 13 residues. V was shortened by 1 base and J by 2 bases, with 5 bases between the two germline ends. Germline V lookup: CDR1 WSHSY, CDR2 SAAADI. Here the CDR3 reads CASSEYRNYGYTF. DNA for the CDR3: TGCGCCAGCAGTGAGTACAGGAACTATGGCTACACCTTC.

This chain joins TRBV6-5 and TRBJ1-2, with 7 bases lining up with TRBD1. The CDR3 runs to 13 residues. Germline CDR1 is MNHEY and CDR2 is SVGAGI. The V segment lost 6 bases and the J segment 7 bases; nucleotides outside the gene matches: 8. CDR3 DNA sequence: TGTGCCAGCAGGGCCGAGGGGGCGGGTGGCTACACCTTC. Translating it yields CASRAEGAGGYTF.

On this clone: Compared with germline, one end of the junction differs, possibly owing to a read error. The rearrangement links TRBV6-5 to TRBJ2-4, with D possibly matching TRBD1 (7 bases). The CDR3 spans 13 residues. Germline lookup yields CDR1 MNHEY and CDR2 SVGAGI. CDR3 protein: CASSYSVAGQQLF. In nucleotides, the CDR3 is TGTGCCAGCAGTTACTCGGTGGCGGGACAGCAATTATTC.

The chain combines TRBV27 with TRBJ1-1; weak D call: TRBD1 (6 bases). There are 12 residues in the CDR3. V was clipped by 5 bases and J by 10 bases, with 14 bases between them. CDR1 and CDR2 from the germline V gene are MNHEY and SMNVEV (reference sequence). CDR3 in amino acids: CASSPQGRGAFF. The CDR3 DNA reads as TGTGCCAGCAGTCCGCAGGGGAGAGGAGCTTTCTTT.

This clone has only one observation. The V and J genes are TRBV2 and TRBJ1-6, with unresolved D. With 4 bases removed from V and 8 bases from J, the gap between germline ends came to 6 bases. The CDR3 is made up of 12 amino acids. Germline V gene sequence: CDR1 SNHLY, CDR2 FYNNEI. The CDR3 sequence: CASSVRDSPLHF. CDR3 nucleotides: TGTGCCAGCAGTGTGAGGGATTCACCCCTCCACTTT.

The genes are TRBV18 and TRBJ2-2; D possibly corresponds to TRBD2 (7 bases). The CDR3 is 15 residues long. The V gene lost 0 bases and the J gene lost 4 bases, with 9 bases spanning the gap. Germline loops: CDR1 KGHSH, CDR2 LQKENI. This CDR3 is CASSPPGGRTGELFF. CDR3 nucleotide sequence: TGTGCCAGCTCACCACCGGGGGGGCGCACCGGGGAGCTGTTTTTT. Using reference TRBV18 and TRBJ2-2 for the parts outside the CDR3, the full variable domain is NAGVMQNPRHLVRRRGQEARLRCSPMKGHSHVYWYRQLPEEGLKFMVYLQKENIIDESGMPKERFSAEFPKEGPSILRIQQVVRGDSAAYFCASSPPGGRTGELFFGEGSRLTVL.

This chain joins TRBV28 and TRBJ2-7; D is perhaps TRBD1 (5 bases). Trimming removed 8 bases from V and 4 bases from J, with 18 bases in between. Germline V gene sequence: CDR1 MDHEN, CDR2 SYDVKM. The length of the CDR3 is 14 residues. The chain's CDR3 is CASGTTRVSYEQYF. Here the CDR3 DNA reads TGTGCCAGCGGAACGACCAGGGTCTCATACGAGCAGTACTTC. The variable domain in full, completed from reference TRBV28 and TRBJ2-7, reads DVKVTQSSRYLVKRTGEKVFLECVQDMDHENMFWYRQDPGLGLRLIYFSYDVKMKEKGDIPEGYSVSREKKERFSLILESASTNQTSMYLCASGTTRVSYEQYFGPGTRLTVT.

This chain connects TRBV28 to TRBJ1-5; possible D gene TRBD1, 6 bases. The germline gives CDR1 MDHEN, CDR2 SYDVKM. V was shortened by 5 bases and J by 1 base, with 15 bases between the two germline ends. The CDR3 has 16 amino acids. The CDR3 region has the DNA TGTGCCAGCAGTCCCCTCGTGAGGGGGAGCAATCAGCCCCAGCATTTT. Translated, it gives CASSPLVRGSNQPQHF.

The chain combines TRBV4-1 with TRBJ2-5; a weak D match, TRBD1 (6 bases). Per the germline V gene, CDR1 is MGHRA and CDR2 is YSYEKL. The CDR3 loop spans 15 amino acids. Between the trimmed V and J ends, which lost 1 base and 7 bases, there was a span of 16 bases. The CDR3: CASSQAGARGGTQYF. CDR3 DNA: TGCGCCAGCAGCCAAGCAGGGGCGCGCGGTGGGACCCAGTACTTC.

This clone showed up just once. This chain uses TRBV28 with TRBJ2-3; 8 bases match TRBD2. Trimming took 7 bases from V and 0 from J; bases not matched to a gene: 6. The CDR3 has 15 residues. Germline CDR1 and CDR2: MDHEN and SYDVKM. CDR3 loop: CASTRGAASTDTQYF. The CDR3 region has the DNA TGTGCCAGCACGCGGGGGGCAGCTAGCACAGATACGCAGTATTTT.

The count of this clone is one. V and J are TRBV10-1 and TRBJ2-5, with D possibly matching TRBD1 (5 bases). The germline V gene encodes CDR1 WNHNN and CDR2 SYGVQD (reference sequence). Trimming shortened V by 2 bases and J by 4 bases, and 11 bases separated the two germline ends. The CDR3 spans 14 residues. CDR3 DNA: TGCGCCAGCAGTGAGGGGCCAGGGCGAGAGACCCAGTACTTC. Protein product: CASSEGPGRETQYF.

This chain connects TRBV2 to TRBJ2-2, with a possible D match to TRBD2 (6 bases). Germline loops: CDR1 SNHLY, CDR2 FYNNEI. The CDR3 totals 15 residues. Between the trimmed V and J ends, which lost 6 bases and 3 bases, there was a span of 14 bases. CDR3 in amino acids: CASRLTGEYTGELFF. The CDR3 DNA reads as TGTGCCAGCAGGCTAACGGGGGAATACACCGGGGAGCTGTTTTTT.